The TCR beta chain under discussion was sequenced for a study of a mutant IDH1 vaccine in newly diagnosed glioma. On this clone: The antigen is unknown.

The time point is: week 23, last vaccination. Mutant IDH1 20-mer peptide, at 300 ug, made up each vaccine dose, with topical imiquimod. Generated by immunoSEQ multiplex PCR, the TCRdb table keeps only in-frame clones and is missing some. Found here are tens of thousands of clones, around 79% of them singletons; the top ten hold approximately 6.5%. CDR3 length equals 15 residues. V shed 10 bases and J shed 0 bases, with 18 bases lying between them. Germline V gives CDR1 LNHDA, CDR2 SQIVND (reference sequence). The specimen was PBMCs, collected from a glioma patient whose treatment included an IDH1 peptide vaccine. The TCR originated in a woman aged 35 to 49 with glioma. Some clones in this sample may be carry-over from other donors' samples. The chain employs TRBV19 and TRBJ1-2; D is unresolved. This CDR3 reads CATLNPVAANYGYTF. DNA for the CDR3: TGTGCCACCCTAAACCCAGTGGCTGCTAACTATGGCTACACCTTC.